A single sample gave rise to the 23 T cell receptor beta chains below, sequenced in a study of Tregs in tolerant kidney transplant recipients. The method was immunoSEQ multiplex PCR; TCRdb's version includes in-frame clones alone and lacks a portion of them. The sample lists about 73,000 clones, around 98% occurring once. The sample here was CD4+ T cells from blood, taken before the transplant. The source of these receptors is a human donor who received a combined kidney and bone marrow transplant.

The rearrangement uses TRBV2 and TRBJ1-1; TRBD1 might be the D (5 bases). CDR3 length: 15 amino acids. V lost 7 bases and J lost 4, with 19 bases in between. From germline, CDR1 is SNHLY and CDR2 FYNNEI. CDR3 loop: CASITLGRRGTEAFF. The DNA for the CDR3 is TGTGCCAGCATTACCCTGGGACGGAGGGGCACTGAAGCTTTCTTT.

The chain couples TRBV30 to TRBJ1-2; perhaps TRBD1 as D (6 bases). CDR1 and CDR2 from the germline V gene are GTSNPN and SVGIG (reference sequence). With 1 base removed from V and 3 bases from J, the gap between germline ends came to 12 bases. The CDR3 totals 14 residues. The CDR3 region has the DNA TGTGCCTGGAGTGCCCTACGACAGGACTATGGCTACACCTTC. This encodes CAWSALRQDYGYTF. Full variable domain (missing parts from reference TRBV30 and TRBJ1-2): SQTIHQWPATLVQPVGSPLSLECTVEGTSNPNLYWYRQAAGRGLQLLFYSVGIGQISSEVPQNLSASRPQDRQFILSSKKLLLSDSGFYLCAWSALRQDYGYTFGSGTRLTVV.

The V call is TRBV12-5, the J call TRBJ1-5, with a tentative D call TRBD1 (5 bases). The CDR3 spans 17 residues. V lost 3 bases and J 0 bases, leaving 15 bases between the germline ends. Germline CDR1 and CDR2: LGHNT and FRNRAP. CDR3 residues: CASGFWERGGSNQPQHF. CDR3 in DNA: TGTGCTAGTGGTTTTTGGGAGCGCGGGGGTAGCAATCAGCCCCAGCATTTT.

The CDR3 DNA sequence: TGCGCCAGCAGAAGGGGATTTTTGGAGACCCAGTACTTC. Amino acid sequence: CASRRGFLETQYF. The chain uses TRBV5-1 and TRBJ2-5, with a weak D call TRBD1 (5 bases). The CDR3 extends over 13 amino acids. The V gene lost 5 bases and the J gene lost 5 bases, with 13 bases spanning the gap. Germline V lookup: CDR1 SGHRS, CDR2 YFSETQ.

V gene TRBV5-1 combines with J gene TRBJ1-1, with TRBD1 matching over 8 bases. With 2 bases clipped from V and 4 bases from J, the junction kept 7 bases outside the gene matches. The V gene's germline CDR1 is SGHRS and CDR2 YFSETQ. The CDR3 length is 15 residues. In DNA, the CDR3 is TGCGCCAGCAGCTTCCACCGGACAGGGTCCACTGAAGCTTTCTTT. As protein: CASSFHRTGSTEAFF.

The chain joins TRBV5-1 to TRBJ2-5; TRBD1 agrees at 12 bases. The germline gives CDR1 SGHRS, CDR2 YFSETQ. The CDR3 consists of 16 residues. V lost 2 bases, J lost 8 bases, and 10 bases stayed unmatched. CDR3 sequence: CASSLITGTGGETQYF. CDR3 coding DNA: TGCGCCAGCAGCTTAATTACCGGGACAGGGGGCGAAACCCAGTACTTC.

The V call is TRBV7-7, the J call TRBJ2-1, with 8 bases fitting TRBD2. Germline CDR1 and CDR2: SSHAT and FNYEAQ (reference sequence). CDR3 length equals 15 residues. Trimming took 3 bases from V and 7 from J; bases not matched to a gene: 8. The CDR3 reads CASSFGTSLLNEQFF. CDR3 coding DNA: TGTGCCAGCAGCTTCGGGACTAGTTTGTTGAATGAGCAGTTCTTC.

The rearrangement uses TRBV4-3 and TRBJ1-4; TRBD1 matches 10 bases. The germline V gene has CDR1 LGHNA and CDR2 YSLEER. The ends lost 0 bases at V and 6 bases at J; junction bases unmatched: 4. The CDR3 covers 16 residues. CDR3 sequence (DNA): TGCGCCAGCAGCCAAGACCCCGGACAGGGGGATGAAAAACTGTTTTTT. As protein: CASSQDPGQGDEKLFF.

V usage is TRBV19 and J usage is TRBJ1-1; 12 bases are a match to TRBD1. CDR3 length: 17 amino acids. CDR1 and CDR2 from the germline V gene are LNHDA and SQIVND (reference sequence). V dropped 6 bases and J dropped 4; count of bases not matched to a gene: 12. The CDR3 region has the DNA TGTGCCAGTAGGGAGCTTCGGGGACAGGGGGCGGGCACTGAAGCTTTCTTT. It translates to CASRELRGQGAGTEAFF.

The V call is TRBV6-5, the J call TRBJ2-1; 9 nucleotides agree with TRBD2. The CDR3 sequence is 16 residues long. Trimming removed 1 base from V and 5 bases from J; junction bases left unmatched: 6. The germline CDR1 and CDR2 sequences are MNHEY and SVGAGI. The CDR3: CASSYLREGRHNEQFF. In nucleotides, the CDR3 is TGTGCCAGCAGTTACTTGCGGGAGGGGCGGCACAATGAGCAGTTCTTC.

This rearrangement joins TRBV21-1 to TRBJ1-2; the table names TRBD1, a call not compared with the DNA. TRBV21-1 constitutes a pseudogene. The CDR3 is made up of 11 amino acids. The CDR3: CASSRRQGKLF. CDR3 sequence (DNA): TGTGCCAGCAGTCGAAGACAGGGAAAGCTCTTC.

The rearrangement joins TRBV5-1 to TRBJ2-2; D might be TRBD1 (8 bases). Looked up from germline, CDR1 is SGHRS and CDR2 is YFSETQ. V gave up 8 bases and J gave up 4 bases, with 18 bases separating them. The CDR3 runs 15 residues. As DNA, the CDR3 is TGCGCCAGTAACAGGGGGGGGAACCCCACCGGGGAGCTGTTTTTT. It yields the protein CASNRGGNPTGELFF.

This chain uses TRBV15 with TRBJ2-7, with D possibly matching TRBD1 (6 bases). The CDR3 contains 16 residues. From germline, CDR1 is LNHNV and CDR2 YYDKDF (reference sequence). The ends were cut back, 1 base at V and 2 bases at J, with 15 bases in the middle. As DNA, the CDR3 is TGTGCCACCAGCAGAGGGGACAATCAAGGTCCCTACGAGCAGTACTTC. Encoded protein: CATSRGDNQGPYEQYF.

The chain links TRBV7-2 to TRBJ2-1; perhaps TRBD2 as D (7 bases). Per germline, CDR1 SGHTA and CDR2 FQGNSA. The germline V and J ends were trimmed by 6 bases and 4 bases, with 16 bases remaining between them. The CDR3 is 15 residues long. This CDR3 reads CASRVIGGPYNEQFF. As DNA, the CDR3 is TGTGCCAGCAGAGTTATCGGGGGGCCTTACAATGAGCAGTTCTTC.

The rearrangement joins TRBV7-2 to TRBJ2-5; 8 bases map to TRBD1. Trimming cost V 1 base and J 1 base; bases outside gene matches: 5. There are 16 residues in the CDR3. Germline CDR1 and CDR2: SGHTA and FQGNSA. CDR3 sequence reads: CASSLVGGQAQETQYF. DNA of the CDR3: TGTGCCAGCAGCTTAGTAGGGGGACAGGCCCAAGAGACCCAGTACTTC.

The genes are TRBV10-3 and TRBJ1-1; no clear D gene. The length of the CDR3 is 15 residues. Germline V gene data show CDR1 as ENHRY and CDR2 as SYGVKD. V lost 0 bases and J lost 0, with 8 bases in between. The CDR3 DNA reads TGTGCCATCAGTGAGTCGGTAGTCATGAACACTGAAGCTTTCTTT. It codes for CAISESVVMNTEAFF.

V usage is TRBV5-1 and J usage is TRBJ2-2; 8 bases are shared with TRBD1. Germline loops: CDR1 SGHRS, CDR2 YFSETQ. This CDR3 is built from 16 residues. With V trimmed by 4 bases and J by 1 base, 6 bases remained unmatched. CDR3 coding DNA: TGCGCCAGCAGCCTAAGGACAGGGAGGAACACCGGGGAGCTGTTTTTT. This gives the protein CASSLRTGRNTGELFF.

This chain uses TRBV12-5 with TRBJ2-5, with a tentative D call TRBD2 (5 bases). Germline V gene sequence: CDR1 LGHNT, CDR2 FRNRAP. V was cut by 2 bases and J by 5 bases, with 15 bases left in between. This CDR3 has 15 amino acids. The CDR3 bases are TGTGCTAGTGGTTTGAGTATCCGGGAATTTGAGACCCAGTACTTC. This sequence encodes CASGLSIREFETQYF. Looking up the rest from reference TRBV12-5 and TRBJ2-5 gives the full variable domain: DARVTQTPRHKVTEMGQEVTMRCQPILGHNTVFWYRQTMMQGLELLAYFRNRAPLDDSGMPKDRFSAEMPDATLATLKIQPSEPRDSAVYFCASGLSIREFETQYFGPGTRLLVL.

The table lists this clone with a count of one. This sequence joins TRBV28 and TRBJ1-2; D is unresolved. The CDR3 has 13 residues. CDR1 is MDHEN, CDR2 SYDVKM, per germline. V was pared by 6 bases and J by 6 bases, with 14 bases between. The CDR3 bases are TGTGCCAGCAGACTCCTCCACGTACATGGCTACACCTTC. Translation: CASRLLHVHGYTF.

This chain links TRBV6-6 with TRBJ2-1, with 8 bases fitting TRBD2. The CDR3 length is 16 residues. CDR1 and CDR2 from the germline V gene are MNHNY and SVGAGI (reference sequence). V was pared by 7 bases and J by 4 bases, with 12 bases of the junction left unmatched. In DNA form, the CDR3 reads TGTGCCAGCACTCGGGGGGGCGCAGGGGAATACAATGAGCAGTTCTTC. This translates into CASTRGGAGEYNEQFF.

The rearrangement links TRBV7-3 to TRBJ2-2, with unresolved D. V lost 4 bases and J 0 bases, leaving 12 bases between the germline ends. The CDR3 sequence is 16 residues long. Germline lookup yields CDR1 SGHTA and CDR2 FQGTGA. This chain's CDR3 is CASSSQSFPNTGELFF. The CDR3 DNA sequence: TGTGCCAGCAGCTCCCAGTCTTTCCCGAACACCGGGGAGCTGTTTTTT.

The chain joins TRBV5-1 to TRBJ2-1; a weak D match, TRBD2 (5 bases). V gave up 3 bases and J gave up 4 bases, with 17 bases separating them. This CDR3 has 16 residues. Germline CDR1 reads SGHRS; CDR2 reads YFSETQ. CDR3 nucleotide sequence: TGCGCCAGCAGCTCGCCAAAATTAGGACTTTACAATGAGCAGTTCTTC. It codes for CASSSPKLGLYNEQFF.

This rearrangement joins TRBV29-1 to TRBJ2-5; 8 bases are shared with TRBD1. V lost 7 bases and J lost 4; bases outside the gene matches: 5. Germline CDR1 is SQVTM and CDR2 is ANQGSEA. This CDR3 has 12 residues. The CDR3 here is CSGQGARETQYF. CDR3 DNA sequence: TGCAGCGGCCAGGGGGCGCGAGAGACCCAGTACTTC.